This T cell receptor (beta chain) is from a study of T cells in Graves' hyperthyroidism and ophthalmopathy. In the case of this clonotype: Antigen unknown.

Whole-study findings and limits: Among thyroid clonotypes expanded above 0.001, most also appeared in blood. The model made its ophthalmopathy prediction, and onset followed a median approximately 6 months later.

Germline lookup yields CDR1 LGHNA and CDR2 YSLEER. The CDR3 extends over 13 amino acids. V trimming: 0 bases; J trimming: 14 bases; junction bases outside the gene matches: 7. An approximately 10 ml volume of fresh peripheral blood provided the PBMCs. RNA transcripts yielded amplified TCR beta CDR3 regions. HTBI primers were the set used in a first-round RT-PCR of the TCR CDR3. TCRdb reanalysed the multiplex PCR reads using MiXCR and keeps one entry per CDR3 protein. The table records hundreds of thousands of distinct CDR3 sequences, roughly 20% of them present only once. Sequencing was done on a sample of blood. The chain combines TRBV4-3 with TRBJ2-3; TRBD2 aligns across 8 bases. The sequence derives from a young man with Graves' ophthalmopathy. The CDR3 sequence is CASSQDSGRAGYF. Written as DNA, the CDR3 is TGCGCCAGCAGCCAAGACTCCGGGAGGGCCGGGTATTTT.